One sample yielded the 16 T cell receptor beta chains listed below, sequenced in a study of T cells after posttransplantation cyclophosphamide. Treatment was busulfan-fludarabine conditioning, a marrow graft, and cyclophosphamide on days +3 and +4. The assay was immunoSEQ multiplex PCR, and TCRdb's table has in-frame clones only and misses some. There are about 14,000 clones in the sample, none observed a single time. The sample in question was PBMCs, obtained around 1,100 days after allogeneic stem cell transplant with posttransplant cyclophosphamide. These receptors all stem from a female patient aged 40-50 years who received an allogeneic stem cell transplant from a related donor, was CMV-positive, and had no GVHD. Some T cells may be provided by the graft donor.

This clone was observed many times. This rearrangement joins TRBV4-3 to TRBJ1-2, with 7 bases matching TRBD1. Germline lookup yields CDR1 LGHNA and CDR2 YSLEER. This CDR3 comprises 13 residues. V lost 4 bases, J lost 8 bases, and 7 bases stayed unmatched. CDR3 in DNA: TGCGCCAGCAGCCCGGGACAGTATGGGGGCTACACCTTC. Its translation: CASSPGQYGGYTF.

This clone has at least ten counts. This chain links TRBV4-1 with TRBJ2-2; 13 bases fit TRBD2. This CDR3 is 15 amino acids long. The germline gives CDR1 MGHRA, CDR2 YSYEKL. V lost 4 bases, J lost 7 bases, and 3 bases stayed unmatched. CDR3 protein: CASSRGLAGLGELFF. Written as DNA, the CDR3 is TGCGCCAGCAGCCGGGGACTAGCGGGGCTCGGGGAGCTGTTTTTT.

This clone was observed at least ten times. This chain links TRBV5-4 with TRBJ1-3, with D perhaps TRBD1 (6 bases). The CDR3 extends over 16 amino acids. Deletions cut 4 bases from V and 0 bases from J, with 14 bases between. CDR1 and CDR2 (germline): SGHNT, YYREEE (reference sequence). CDR3 in amino acids: CASSPGGRPSGNTIYF. CDR3 nucleotides: TGTGCCAGCAGCCCGGGGGGCAGGCCCTCTGGAAACACCATATATTTT.

This clone was counted many times. The rearrangement uses TRBV2 and TRBJ1-2; the D gene is possibly TRBD1 (5 bases). Germline CDR1 SNHLY, CDR2 FYNNEI. V was shortened by 5 bases and J by 3 bases, with 22 bases between the two germline ends. CDR3 length: 17 residues. Here the CDR3 reads CASSRLGTTSGYYGYTF. The CDR3 DNA sequence: TGTGCCAGCAGTCGACTCGGAACGACATCAGGGTACTATGGCTACACCTTC.

This clone was found many times. The genes are TRBV6-1 and TRBJ2-1; 11 bases agree with TRBD1. CDR3 length: 15 residues. In germline, CDR1 is MNHNS, CDR2 SASEGT. With 5 bases clipped from V and 4 bases from J, the junction kept 4 bases outside the gene matches. The CDR3 here is CASSSGTGGYNEQFF. CDR3 DNA sequence: TGTGCCAGCAGTTCCGGGACAGGGGGATACAATGAGCAGTTCTTC.

This clone was recorded many times. The chain carries TRBV19 and TRBJ1-5, with D perhaps TRBD1 (6 bases). CDR1 LNHDA and CDR2 SQIVND come from the germline V gene (reference sequence). This CDR3 is built from 16 residues. V shed 7 bases and J shed 0 bases, with 16 bases lying between them. CDR3 loop: CASKYGQLNSNQPQHF. CDR3 in DNA: TGTGCCAGTAAATACGGACAGCTGAATAGCAATCAGCCCCAGCATTTT. Based on the CDR3 plus reference TRBV19 and TRBJ1-5, the full variable domain is DGGITQSPKYLFRKEGQNVTLSCEQNLNHDAMYWYRQDPGQGLRLIYYSQIVNDFQKGDIAEGYSVSREKKESFPLTVTSAQKNPTAFYLCASKYGQLNSNQPQHFGDGTRLSIL.

About this clone: Other DNA sequences from this sample encode an identical CDR3 as well. CDR3 protein: CASIFGQGTAYEQYF. In DNA form, the CDR3 reads TGTGCCAGCATTTTCGGACAGGGGACGGCATACGAGCAGTACTTC. The J gene is TRBJ2-7, the V gene TRBV9, with TRBD1 matching 9 bases. Germline CDR1 SGDLS, CDR2 YYNGEE. The trim removed 6 bases at V and 4 bases at J, leaving 11 bases unmatched. The CDR3 covers 15 residues.

The table lists this clone with many counts. The chain couples TRBV4-1 to TRBJ1-3, with D possibly being TRBD1 (6 bases). Germline V gene lookup returns CDR1 MGHRA and CDR2 YSYEKL. The CDR3 runs 17 residues. Trimming stripped 0 bases from V and 0 bases from J, with 12 bases between. Written as DNA, the CDR3 is TGCGCCAGCAGCCAAGAGGGGGGGGCCCACTCTGGAAACACCATATATTTT. Translated, it gives CASSQEGGAHSGNTIYF.

This clone was detected many times. V usage is TRBV19 and J usage is TRBJ2-3, with TRBD1 matching 12 bases. Germline CDR1 reads LNHDA; CDR2 reads SQIVND (reference sequence). With V trimmed by 3 bases and J by 6 bases, 7 bases remained unmatched. The CDR3 runs to 16 residues. The CDR3: CASSMEGTGGIDTQYF. The CDR3 DNA sequence: TGTGCCAGTAGTATGGAGGGGACAGGGGGCATCGATACGCAGTATTTT.

Many counts were recorded for this clone. V is TRBV2 and J is TRBJ1-5; 7 positions match TRBD1. Losses at the gene ends were 4 bases for V and 2 bases for J; bases not matched to a gene: 5. CDR1 and CDR2 from the germline V gene are SNHLY and FYNNEI. The CDR3 spans 15 residues. CDR3 loop: CASSGGGAGNQPQHF. DNA of the CDR3: TGTGCCAGCAGTGGAGGGGGCGCGGGCAATCAGCCCCAGCATTTT. The variable domain in full, with the rest retrieved from reference TRBV2 and TRBJ1-5, is EPEVTQTPSHQVTQMGQEVILRCVPISNHLYFYWYRQILGQKVEFLVSFYNNEISEKSEIFDDQFSVERPDGSNFTLKIRSTKLEDSAMYFCASSGGGAGNQPQHFGDGTRLSIL.

This clone was counted ten times or more. The chain employs TRBV27 and TRBJ1-2; 7 bases map to TRBD1. CDR1 and CDR2 from the germline V gene are MNHEY and SMNVEV (reference sequence). The CDR3 length is 15 residues. Trimming cost V 5 bases and J 2 bases; bases outside gene matches: 8. The CDR3 bases are TGTGCCAGCAGTCCCTCTTCGACAGGGAACTATGGCTACACCTTC. It encodes CASSPSSTGNYGYTF.

This clone was counted many times. V and J are TRBV7-9 and TRBJ2-5; no firm D call. From germline, CDR1 is SEHNR and CDR2 FQNEAQ (reference sequence). With 1 base removed from V and 5 bases from J, the gap between germline ends came to 11 bases. The CDR3 totals 14 residues. The CDR3 reads CASSLGGVGETQYF. As DNA, the CDR3 is TGTGCCAGCAGCTTAGGTGGAGTCGGGGAGACCCAGTACTTC.

The rearrangement uses TRBV5-1 and TRBJ1-4, with 7 bases aligning to TRBD1. In germline, CDR1 is SGHRS, CDR2 YFSETQ. With V trimmed by 2 bases and J by 0 bases, 7 bases remained unmatched. The CDR3 extends over 17 amino acids. In DNA, the CDR3 is TGCGCCAGCAGCTTAAGCCAGGGGGTATCAACTAATGAAAAACTGTTTTTT. Translated: CASSLSQGVSTNEKLFF.

Many counts were recorded for this clone. V and J are TRBV19 and TRBJ2-2; tentative D call: TRBD1 (5 bases). The CDR3 runs to 14 residues. Germline loops: CDR1 LNHDA, CDR2 SQIVND (reference sequence). Trimming cost V 5 bases and J 4 bases, with 11 bases left between them. The DNA for the CDR3 is TGTGCCAGTAGTTTCCGGACACCCACCGGGGAGCTGTTTTTT. The encoded protein is CASSFRTPTGELFF.

A word on this clone: The junction departs from the called germline gene at one end, perhaps through a read error. Other DNA sequences in this specimen translate into the identical CDR3. The rearrangement joins TRBV9 to TRBJ2-7, with a tentative D call TRBD1 (5 bases). The CDR3 consists of 15 residues. Germline CDR1 and CDR2: SGDLS and YYNGEE. As DNA, the CDR3 is TGTGCCATCAGCATCAAACAGGAGACGGCATACGAGCAGTACTTC. This translates into CAISIKQETAYEQYF. Filled out from reference TRBV9 and TRBJ2-7, the complete variable domain reads DSGVTQTPKHLITATGQRVTLRCSPRSGDLSVYWYQQSLDQGLQFLIQYYNGEERAKGNILERFSAQQFPDLHSELNLSSLELGDSALYFCAISIKQETAYEQYFGPGTRLTVT.

This clone was seen ten or more times. The chain carries TRBV27 and TRBJ2-5; 9 nucleotides agree with TRBD2. The J segment lost 5 bases and the V segment lost 7 bases, leaving 11 bases of the junction unmatched. CDR1 is MNHEY and CDR2 is SMNVEV in the germline V gene (reference sequence). The CDR3 loop spans 15 amino acids. CDR3 residues: CASTWGGGAEETQYF. The CDR3 region has the DNA TGTGCCAGCACTTGGGGCGGGGGGGCGGAGGAGACCCAGTACTTC.